At least ten counts were recorded for the clone carrying this T cell receptor beta chain. Its antigen is not identified. The entry originates in a study of human T cells and chemical hapten exposure. On the study more broadly: How much TCR each sample yielded varied, mostly because pooled library volumes differed slightly. Findings and limits, study-wide: TCRs at high frequency, those above 1 in 1000, did not change with DPC sensitization.

Attachment of unique molecular identifiers to individual cDNA molecules was performed in the library. Original analysis: With a range of 23,224 to 690,600, the median per sample was roughly 97,000 TCRs. One entry per CDR3 protein results from TCRdb running MiXCR on the 5' RACE reads. TCRdb, not the authors, supplied the V and J calls. The sample has around 82,000 distinct CDR3 sequences, 7.7% seen once. It was unfractionated whole blood from which total RNA was extracted. V was trimmed by 2 bases and J by 5 bases, leaving 12 bases between them. Germline loops: CDR1 WSHSY, CDR2 SAAADI. The CDR3 consists of 14 residues.

The sequence derives from a male donor in good health. The chain links TRBV10-2 to TRBJ1-2; TRBD1 is a possible D gene (5 bases). The CDR3 DNA follows: TGCGCCAGCAGTGAGACGGGACCCAAGTATGGCTACACCTTC. Amino acids: CASSETGPKYGYTF.